This T cell receptor beta chain was profiled in a study of blood T cell repertoires in COVID-19. The CDR3 totals 13 residues. Trimming took off 2 bases at V and 1 base at J, with 7 bases between the two ends. Germline V gene lookup returns CDR1 SGHRS and CDR2 YFSETQ. The repertoire was sequenced with immunoSEQ multiplex PCR; TCRdb's copy has only in-frame clones and lacks some. The sample includes approximately 310,000 clones, 70% to 90% of them seen just once. Specimen: peripheral blood. This sequence was found in a woman aged 45-60 years who had recovered from COVID-19. J is TRBJ2-7 and V is TRBV5-1; D gene ambiguous. The CDR3: CASSFETSYEQYF. Here the CDR3 DNA reads TGCGCCAGCAGCTTCGAAACATCCTACGAGCAGTACTTC.